Each of the 3 T cell receptor beta chains below was sequenced from the same sample in a study of beta chain features in type 1 diabetes. General study points: Across all four CD4+ subsets, people with type 1 diabetes showed modestly shorter TCRB CDR3s.

Their recognized antigens are unknown. The study reverse transcribed the entire isolated RNA, so it sequenced expressed TCRB transcripts. Only in-frame clones appear in the TCRdb table, and some are missing; sequencing was by immunoSEQ multiplex PCR. The sample lists under 300,000 clones; around 25% were seen once. The material sequenced was naive CD4+ T cells from blood. The source is a woman in her twenties or thirties with type 1 diabetes.

This clone was seen only a few times. J is TRBJ2-5 and V is TRBV6-5, with 11 bases identical to TRBD1. Germline lookup yields CDR1 MNHEY and CDR2 SVGAGI. This CDR3 contains 16 residues. Trimming cost V 0 bases and J 1 base; bases outside gene matches: 1. CDR3 amino acids: CASSYSGQGAQETQYF. In DNA form, the CDR3 reads TGTGCCAGCAGTTACTCTGGACAGGGGGCCCAAGAGACCCAGTACTTC.

V and J are TRBV6-5 and TRBJ2-6; the D is unclear. V lost 3 bases, J lost 1 base, and 4 bases lay in between. Germline V gives CDR1 MNHEY, CDR2 SVGAGI. This CDR3 has 14 residues. The CDR3 DNA is TGTGCCAGCAGTTATGAGTCTGGGGCCAACGTCCTGACTTTC. This sequence encodes CASSYESGANVLTF.

On this clone: This specimen includes other DNA sequences encoding the same CDR3. V usage is TRBV9 and J usage is TRBJ2-7; no reliable D call. V lost 0 bases, J lost 2 bases, and 9 bases lay in between. The V gene's germline CDR1 is SGDLS and CDR2 YYNGEE. There are 14 residues in the CDR3. The DNA of the CDR3 is TGTGCCAGCAGCGTAGGCGGATACACCTACGAGCAGTACTTC. As protein: CASSVGGYTYEQYF.